The clone carrying this T cell receptor (beta chain) was found a few times. The target antigen is unknown. The data stem from a study of early stage breast cancer tumors. Study-wide background: Most invasive tumors, about 80% of the 16, were ER+/PR+/HER2-. Average read coverage per sample was 7.5 to 10-fold. Findings of the study overall: Blood repertoires resembled normal breast more than tumor.

Sequencing was performed with immunoSEQ multiplex PCR; in TCRdb, only in-frame clones are kept and a portion is missing. The sample carries about 41,000 clones, approximately 72% recorded once. The material sequenced was blood. This receptor was obtained from a person in their fifties or sixties with breast cancer.

CDR3 sequence: CASSLEGAGGYQETQYF. The CDR3 nucleotides read TGTGCCAGCAGCTTAGAGGGGGCAGGGGGTTACCAAGAGACCCAGTACTTC. This chain joins TRBV11-2 and TRBJ2-5, with 7 bases aligning to TRBD1. Germline CDR1 is SGHAT and CDR2 is FQNNGV. V lost 0 bases and J lost 0; bases outside the gene matches: 7. The CDR3 loop spans 17 amino acids.